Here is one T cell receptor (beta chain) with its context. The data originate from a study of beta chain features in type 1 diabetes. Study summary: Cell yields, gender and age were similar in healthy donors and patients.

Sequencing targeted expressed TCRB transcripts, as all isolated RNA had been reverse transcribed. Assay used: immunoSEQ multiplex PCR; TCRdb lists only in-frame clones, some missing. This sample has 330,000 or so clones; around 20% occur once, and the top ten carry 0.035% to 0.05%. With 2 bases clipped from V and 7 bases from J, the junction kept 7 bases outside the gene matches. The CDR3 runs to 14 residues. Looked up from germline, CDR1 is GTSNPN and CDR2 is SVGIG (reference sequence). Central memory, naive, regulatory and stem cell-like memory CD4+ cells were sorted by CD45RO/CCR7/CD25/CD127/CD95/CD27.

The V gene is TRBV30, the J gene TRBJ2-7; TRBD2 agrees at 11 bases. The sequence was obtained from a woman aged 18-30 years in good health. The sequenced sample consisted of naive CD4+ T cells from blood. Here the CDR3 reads CAWSPTSGRSEQYF. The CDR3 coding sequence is TGTGCCTGGAGTCCCACTAGCGGGAGAAGTGAGCAGTACTTC.